The entry below gives a single TCR beta chain sequence along with its context. What it recognizes is unknown. The sample originates from a study of T cell responses to AZD1222 COVID-19 vaccine. As for the study in general: It was second doses at about 4 or about 12 weeks that were pooled.

TCRdb's table, derived via immunoSEQ multiplex PCR, lists solely in-frame clones and lacks some. This sample has 180,000 or so clones; almost 90% occur once, and the top ten carry 7.7%. Overall study findings and caveats: Most donors were white British and more were female, and clonal diversity was possibly underestimated. Nearly half of the spike-specific TCRs reportedly recognize variant regions that carry no mutations.

This CDR3 has 18 amino acids. The V end lost 0 bases, the J end lost 4 bases, and 25 bases lay between the germline ends. CDR1 and CDR2 from the germline V gene are SQVTM and ANQGSEA. This chain joins TRBV29-1 and TRBJ2-7; the D is unclear. The source was peripheral blood, collected on day 0 of AZD1222 vaccination. The source is an adult in good health. The CDR3 region is CSVEDRREEKSGLYEQYF. Written as DNA, the CDR3 is TGCAGCGTTGAAGATAGAAGGGAAGAGAAATCGGGCCTTTACGAGCAGTACTTC.